Listed here are 30 T cell receptor beta chains from one sample, sequenced in a study of blood T cell repertoires in COVID-19. The repertoire was sequenced with immunoSEQ multiplex PCR; TCRdb's copy has only in-frame clones and lacks some. The repertoire holds more than 300,000 clones, with 85% to 90% as singletons. The sequencing sample was made of peripheral blood. The receptors here all came from a woman aged 70-85 years with COVID-19, enrolled during active disease.

This chain joins TRBV18 and TRBJ1-2; D possibly corresponds to TRBD1 (6 bases). V was pared by 6 bases and J by 6 bases, with 11 bases between. Germline V gene data show CDR1 as KGHSH and CDR2 as LQKENI. This CDR3 is built from 12 residues. The CDR3 region is CASSPNRDGYTF. CDR3 nucleotides: TGTGCCAGCTCCCCGAACAGGGATGGCTACACCTTC.

The chain links TRBV5-4 to TRBJ1-6; 7 bases line up with TRBD1. The germline CDR1 and CDR2 sequences are SGHNT and YYREEE (reference sequence). This CDR3 contains 15 residues. V dropped 6 bases and J dropped 3; count of bases not matched to a gene: 6. As DNA, the CDR3 is TGTGCCAGCACTACACAGGGGAGCTATAATTCACCCCTCCACTTT. Its translation is CASTTQGSYNSPLHF.

The rearrangement uses TRBV10-2 and TRBJ2-4, with TRBD2 as a possible D gene (7 bases). The CDR3 runs 16 residues. The germline V and J ends were trimmed by 0 bases and 5 bases, with 14 bases remaining between them. Germline loops: CDR1 WSHSY, CDR2 SAAADI. CDR3 in amino acids: CASSESWGAGENIQYF. For the CDR3, the DNA is TGCGCCAGCAGTGAGTCATGGGGGGCGGGGGAAAACATTCAGTACTTC.

The V and J genes are TRBV11-2 and TRBJ1-1, with TRBD1 identical over 10 bases. V shed 3 bases and J 12 bases; nucleotides not matched to a gene: 13. Per germline, CDR1 SGHAT and CDR2 FQNNGV. The CDR3 has 15 residues. CDR3 loop: CASSLGGTGAIRTFF. CDR3 nucleotides: TGTGCCAGCAGCTTGGGAGGGACAGGGGCTATCCGAACTTTCTTT.

The rearrangement uses TRBV5-6 and TRBJ1-2, with 7 positions matching TRBD1. Germline V gene data show CDR1 as SGHDT and CDR2 as YYEEEE. V shed 4 bases, J shed 4 bases, and the junction held 7 bases outside the gene matches. The CDR3 has 14 amino acids. CDR3 protein: CASSPTPGGYGYTF. CDR3 nucleotide sequence: TGTGCCAGCAGCCCCACGCCAGGGGGCTATGGCTACACCTTC.

The chain uses TRBV2 and TRBJ2-3; 8 bases match TRBD2. The CDR3 is 15 amino acids. The germline CDR1 and CDR2 sequences are SNHLY and FYNNEI. The V segment lost 4 bases and the J segment 1 base; nucleotides outside the gene matches: 4. In DNA, the CDR3 is TGTGCCAGCAGTGTTAGTAGCGGGGGCACAGATACGCAGTATTTT. The encoded protein is CASSVSSGGTDTQYF.

This rearrangement joins TRBV28 to TRBJ1-2; weak D call: TRBD1 (6 bases). Trimming shortened V by 2 bases and J by 4 bases, and 17 bases separated the two germline ends. Germline CDR1 MDHEN, CDR2 SYDVKM. The CDR3 sequence is 16 residues long. CDR3 in DNA: TGTGCCAGCAGTTTAACAGGGTTGGGTGAAGTCTATGGCTACACCTTC. It codes for CASSLTGLGEVYGYTF.

The chain recombines TRBV3-1 (or the pseudogene TRBV3-2) with TRBJ1-1; TRBD1 agrees at 7 bases. CDR1 and CDR2 (germline): LGHDT, YNNKEL (reference sequence). CDR3 size: 16 residues. Trimming took 0 bases from V and 2 from J; bases not matched to a gene: 6. The CDR3 sequence is CASSQDQGVRNTEAFF. CDR3 nucleotide sequence: TGTGCCAGCAGCCAAGATCAGGGGGTCCGTAACACTGAAGCTTTCTTT.

The V gene is TRBV28, the J gene TRBJ2-3, with no clear D. Deletions cut 4 bases from V and 3 bases from J, with 5 bases between. The CDR3 length is 12 residues. Looked up from germline, CDR1 is MDHEN and CDR2 is SYDVKM. The CDR3 reads CASSSQTDTQYF. The CDR3 bases are TGTGCCAGCAGTTCCCAGACAGATACGCAGTATTTT.

J is TRBJ1-1 and V is TRBV3-1 (or the pseudogene TRBV3-2); D is unclear. Germline V gene lookup returns CDR1 LGHDT and CDR2 YNNKEL (reference sequence). There are 12 residues in the CDR3. The V end was cut by 6 bases, the J end by 6 bases, with 11 bases between. CDR3 nucleotide sequence: TGTGCCAGCAGTCGCGAGTCTGCTGAAGCTTTCTTT. It is translated as CASSRESAEAFF.

The rearrangement uses TRBV5-4 and TRBJ1-2; no reliable D call. V lost 0 bases and J 2 bases, leaving 11 bases between the germline ends. This CDR3 is 15 amino acids long. Germline V gene sequence: CDR1 SGHNT, CDR2 YYREEE (reference sequence). CDR3 sequence reads: CASSLGGGGNYGYTF. Written as DNA, the CDR3 is TGTGCCAGCAGCTTGGGGGGAGGTGGAAACTATGGCTACACCTTC.

This chain links TRBV2 with TRBJ1-5, with D perhaps TRBD1 (6 bases). The CDR3 runs 14 residues. Looked up from germline, CDR1 is SNHLY and CDR2 is FYNNEI. V was shortened by 4 bases and J by 5 bases, with 12 bases between the two germline ends. CDR3 amino acids: CASSAHRVDQPQHF. In DNA form, the CDR3 reads TGTGCCAGCAGTGCCCACAGGGTAGATCAGCCCCAGCATTTT.

V gene TRBV5-1 combines with J gene TRBJ2-5, with D maybe TRBD2 (6 bases). V was cut by 0 bases and J by 2 bases, with 11 bases left in between. The CDR3 loop spans 15 amino acids. The V gene's germline CDR1 is SGHRS and CDR2 YFSETQ. CDR3 in DNA: TGCGCCAGCAGCTTGGGGGCGGGGAGGCAAGAGACCCAGTACTTC. Translating gives CASSLGAGRQETQYF.

The chain uses TRBV5-6 and TRBJ1-2; 9 bases are a match to TRBD1. The CDR3 sequence is 15 residues long. The germline gives CDR1 SGHDT, CDR2 YYEEEE. J gave up 2 bases and V 2 bases, and 4 bases lay outside the gene matches. CDR3 region: CASSLQGASNYGYTF. The CDR3, as DNA: TGTGCCAGCAGCTTACAGGGGGCATCAAACTATGGCTACACCTTC. Filled out from reference TRBV5-6 and TRBJ1-2, the complete variable domain reads DAGVTQSPTHLIKTRGQQVTLRCSPKSGHDTVSWYQQALGQGPQFIFQYYEEEERQRGNFPDRFSGHQFPNYSSELNVNALLLGDSALYLCASSLQGASNYGYTFGSGTRLTVV.

The chain employs TRBV3-1 (or the pseudogene TRBV3-2) and TRBJ1-1, with TRBD1 identical over 7 bases. The CDR3 runs to 19 residues. Germline V lookup: CDR1 LGHDT, CDR2 YNNKEL (reference sequence). V lost 0 bases and J lost 1; bases outside the gene matches: 14. The CDR3 here is CASSQDWGQRLTPNTEAFF. Here the CDR3 DNA reads TGTGCCAGCAGCCAAGATTGGGGACAGAGATTAACCCCGAACACTGAAGCTTTCTTT.

The chain carries TRBV4-3 and TRBJ1-6; TRBD1 might be the D (6 bases). Germline V gene sequence: CDR1 LGHNA, CDR2 YSLEER. With 4 bases removed from V and 7 bases from J, the gap between germline ends came to 14 bases. There are 15 residues in the CDR3. This CDR3 reads CASSPLPDRNSPLHF. As DNA, the CDR3 is TGCGCCAGCAGCCCCCTCCCGGACAGAAATTCACCCCTCCACTTT.

The chain combines TRBV7-9 with TRBJ1-6; D is uncertain. CDR3 length: 12 residues. Germline V gene lookup returns CDR1 SEHNR and CDR2 FQNEAQ (reference sequence). Trimming cost V 3 bases and J 14 bases, with 11 bases left between them. The CDR3 nucleotides are TGTGCCAGCAGCTTCGGGGTTGGCACCCTCCACTTT. Translated: CASSFGVGTLHF.

V is TRBV3-1 (or the pseudogene TRBV3-2) and J is TRBJ1-1; 11 bases are shared with TRBD1. V lost 1 base and J lost 4; bases outside the gene matches: 5. The germline V gene has CDR1 LGHDT and CDR2 YNNKEL (reference sequence). The CDR3 extends over 16 amino acids. The CDR3 loop is CASSQVGTGGVTEAFF. In DNA, the CDR3 is TGTGCCAGCAGCCAAGTCGGGACAGGGGGGGTCACTGAAGCTTTCTTT.

The rearrangement joins TRBV28 to TRBJ1-1, with TRBD1 matching 12 bases. Germline V gene data show CDR1 as MDHEN and CDR2 as SYDVKM. V lost 8 bases, J lost 1 base, and 8 bases stayed unmatched. The CDR3 sequence is 16 residues long. CDR3 residues: CASPPGQGARNTEAFF. Written as DNA, the CDR3 is TGTGCCAGCCCCCCGGGACAGGGGGCGCGGAACACTGAAGCTTTCTTT.

The chain is built from TRBV6-5 and TRBJ2-1; 12 nucleotides match TRBD1. V shed 2 bases and J 8 bases; nucleotides not matched to a gene: 7. Germline values: CDR1 MNHEY, CDR2 SVGAGI. This CDR3 spans 16 amino acids. The CDR3 DNA reads TGTGCCAGCAGTTACCGGGGACAGGGGGCTAATTATGAGCAGTTCTTC. Its translation is CASSYRGQGANYEQFF.

This clone was recorded once. The chain is built from TRBV24-1 and TRBJ2-5; 9 bases match TRBD1. V lost 5 bases, J lost 5 bases, and 5 bases stayed unmatched. This CDR3 is built from 14 residues. The germline V gene encodes CDR1 KGHDR and CDR2 SFDVKD. DNA for the CDR3: TGTGCCACCAGTGGACAGGGGGGGAGGGAGACCCAGTACTTC. It yields the protein CATSGQGGRETQYF.

This clone is a singleton in its sample. The chain recombines TRBV10-1 with TRBJ2-7, with TRBD2 as a possible D gene (5 bases). The V and J ends lost 3 bases and 6 bases respectively, with 12 bases between them. The germline gives CDR1 WNHNN, CDR2 SYGVQD (reference sequence). This CDR3 is 13 amino acids long. CDR3 DNA sequence: TGCGCCAGCAGTGAACTAGTAGGGCGCGAGCAGTACTTC. Amino acid sequence: CASSELVGREQYF.

This chain uses TRBV2 with TRBJ1-6; 7 nucleotides line up with TRBD1. With 8 bases clipped from V and 8 bases from J, the junction kept 9 bases outside the gene matches. Germline CDR1 reads SNHLY; CDR2 reads FYNNEI. CDR3 length: 14 amino acids. In DNA, the CDR3 is TGTGCCAGCGTTCGACAGGGATTGGATTCACCCCTCCACTTT. The encoded protein is CASVRQGLDSPLHF.

The chain employs TRBV7-8 and TRBJ2-7, with no clear D. Germline values: CDR1 SGHVS, CDR2 FQNEAQ. The length of the CDR3 is 12 residues. The ends were cut back, 5 bases at V and 3 bases at J, with 8 bases in the middle. The CDR3 coding sequence is TGTGCCAGCAGCCCACGGAGCTACGAGCAGTACTTC. This translates into CASSPRSYEQYF. Full variable domain (outside the CDR3, taken from reference TRBV7-8 and TRBJ2-7): GAGVSQSPRYKVAKRGQDVALRCDPISGHVSLFWYQQALGQGPEFLTYFQNEAQLDKSGLPSDRFFAERPEGSVSTLKIQRTQQEDSAVYLCASSPRSYEQYFGPGTRLTVT.

The rearrangement uses TRBV27 and TRBJ1-2; maybe TRBD1 (5 bases). V was clipped by 8 bases and J by 1 base, with 17 bases between them. CDR3 length equals 15 residues. Germline assignment: CDR1 MNHEY and CDR2 SMNVEV (reference sequence). The CDR3 sequence is CASALGAAINYGYTF. The CDR3 region has the DNA TGTGCCAGCGCCCTAGGGGCAGCAATTAACTATGGCTACACCTTC.

This sequence joins TRBV19 and TRBJ2-2; D perhaps matches TRBD1 (6 bases). From germline, CDR1 is LNHDA and CDR2 SQIVND (reference sequence). V shed 5 bases and J shed 4 bases, with 17 bases lying between them. This CDR3 is built from 16 residues. The CDR3 loop is CASSFPGQLVTGELFF. The CDR3 DNA follows: TGTGCCAGTAGTTTCCCGGGACAACTTGTCACCGGGGAGCTGTTTTTT.

The chain combines TRBV4-1 with TRBJ1-5, with D possibly TRBD1 on 6 matching bases. Trimming removed 0 bases at V and 7 bases at J, with 13 bases between. The CDR3 extends over 15 amino acids. The germline CDR1 and CDR2 sequences are MGHRA and YSYEKL. The CDR3 loop is CASSQETGSGQPQHF. CDR3 in DNA: TGCGCCAGCAGCCAAGAAACAGGGTCCGGGCAGCCCCAGCATTTT.

The chain employs TRBV6-5 and TRBJ2-4; TRBD1 matches 8 bases. The CDR3 has 15 residues. Germline CDR1 MNHEY, CDR2 SVGAGI. V lost 4 bases, J lost 9 bases, and 11 bases stayed unmatched. The DNA of the CDR3 is TGTGCCAGCAGTTCCGGACAGGGTAATTTTCCCATTCAGTACTTC. Translating gives CASSSGQGNFPIQYF.

In nucleotides, the CDR3 is TGTGCCAGCAGTTTGGGGCCCACCTATGGCTACACCTTC. Amino acid sequence: CASSLGPTYGYTF. This chain joins TRBV27 and TRBJ1-2; D is possibly TRBD1 (5 bases). The CDR3 covers 13 residues. Germline loops: CDR1 MNHEY, CDR2 SMNVEV (reference sequence). V was pared by 3 bases and J by 4 bases, with 9 bases between.

The chain employs TRBV6-5 and TRBJ1-2; 10 bases map to TRBD1. Losses at the gene ends were 6 bases for V and 10 bases for J; bases not matched to a gene: 8. CDR1 is MNHEY and CDR2 is SVGAGI in the germline V gene. This CDR3 spans 13 amino acids. The chain's CDR3 is CASSLGQGYIYTF. The CDR3 nucleotides read TGTGCCAGCAGCCTGGGACAGGGGTATATCTACACCTTC.